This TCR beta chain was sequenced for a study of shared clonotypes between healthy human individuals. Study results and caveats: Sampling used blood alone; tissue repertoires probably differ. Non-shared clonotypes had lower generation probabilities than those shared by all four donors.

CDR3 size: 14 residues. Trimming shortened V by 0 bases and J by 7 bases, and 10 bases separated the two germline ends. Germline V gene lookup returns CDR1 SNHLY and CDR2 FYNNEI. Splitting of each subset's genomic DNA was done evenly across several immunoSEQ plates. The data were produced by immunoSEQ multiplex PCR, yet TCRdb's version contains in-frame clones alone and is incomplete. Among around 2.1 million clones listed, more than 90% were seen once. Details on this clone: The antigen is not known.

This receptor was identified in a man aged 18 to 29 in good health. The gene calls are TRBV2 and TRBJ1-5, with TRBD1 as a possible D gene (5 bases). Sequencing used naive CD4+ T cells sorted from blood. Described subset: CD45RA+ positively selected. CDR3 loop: CASSEAAGLQPQHF. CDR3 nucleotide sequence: TGTGCCAGCAGTGAAGCGGCAGGGCTGCAGCCCCAGCATTTT.